In its sample, the clone carrying this TCR beta chain was seen a few times. The data derive from a study of blood T cells in healthy people across ages. With each sample, at least 5 micrograms of total RNA were extracted. CDR3 length: 16 residues. Looked up from germline, CDR1 is SGHRS and CDR2 is YFSETQ. The V segment lost 0 bases and the J segment 6 bases; nucleotides outside the gene matches: 6. Alongside a J-beta primer mix, a sample-barcoded 5' primer served in a second PCR lasting roughly 7 to 12 cycles. TCRdb independently ran MiXCR on the 5' RACE reads; one entry per CDR3 protein. The data hold some 1.8 million distinct CDR3 sequences, with roughly two fifths observed a single time.

Sequencing was performed on blood. The receptor was isolated from a human donor in good health. This chain connects TRBV5-1 to TRBJ2-1; 10 nucleotides align to TRBD1. CDR3 sequence reads: CASSLGTGGVFNEQFF. Here the CDR3 DNA reads TGCGCCAGCAGCTTGGGGACAGGGGGGGTATTCAATGAGCAGTTCTTC.